This is a list of T cell receptor beta chains from one sample in a study of Graves' ophthalmopathy and Graves' hyperthyroidism. TCRdb re-analysed the multiplex PCR reads in MiXCR, keeping a single row per CDR3 protein. Among tens of thousands of distinct CDR3 sequences listed, roughly half were seen once. Sequenced material: peripheral blood. All receptors come from an adult woman with Graves' ophthalmopathy. Both conserved end residues are part of each CDR3. Fields, in order: J gene, clone size, D gene, V gene, CDR3 protein, CDR3 DNA. A D gene is named only where the DNA matches it firmly. Clone size is shown for a subset of rows, as once, few, many or a class of expanded clone.

J gene: TRBJ2-5
clone size: medium-sized
D gene: TRBD2
V gene: TRBV10-2
CDR3 protein: CASSVKGTTGETQYF
CDR3 DNA: TGCGCCAGCAGTGTTAAAGGGACTACCGGGGAGACCCAGTACTTC

J gene: TRBJ2-7
clone size: -
D gene: -
V gene: TRBV6-6
CDR3 protein: CASSGTMPYGQYF
CDR3 DNA: TGTGCTAGCAGCGGGACAATGCCCTACGGGCAGTACTTC

J gene: TRBJ2-3
clone size: many
D gene: TRBD2
V gene: TRBV20-1
CDR3 protein: CSARDGGGYSFTTDTQYF
CDR3 DNA: TGCAGTGCTAGAGACGGGGGGGGGTATTCCTTTACCACAGATACGCAGTATTTT

J gene: TRBJ2-7
clone size: many
D gene: -
V gene: TRBV27
CDR3 protein: CASSFGRGNEQYF
CDR3 DNA: TGTGCCAGCAGTTTTGGCAGGGGCAACGAGCAGTACTTC

J gene: TRBJ1-4
clone size: -
D gene: -
V gene: TRBV19
CDR3 protein: CASSLGTKGLKEKLFF
CDR3 DNA: TGTGCCAGTAGTCTCGGGACAAAAGGTCTTAAGGAAAAACTGTTTTTC

J gene: TRBJ2-7
clone size: -
D gene: TRBD1
V gene: TRBV20-1
CDR3 protein: CSARSGTGGYEQYF
CDR3 DNA: TGCAGTGCTAGGTCTGGGACAGGGGGCTACGAGCAGTACTTC

J gene: TRBJ2-3
clone size: many
D gene: TRBD1
V gene: TRBV5-5
CDR3 protein: CASSSPPGTGLTDTQYF
CDR3 DNA: TGTGCCAGCAGCTCCCCCCCCGGGACAGGGCTCACAGATACGCAGTATTTT

J gene: TRBJ2-7
clone size: many
D gene: -
V gene: TRBV11-3
CDR3 protein: CASSETMGSYEQYF
CDR3 DNA: TGTGCCAGCAGCGAGACTATGGGCTCCTACGAGCAGTACTTC

J gene: TRBJ2-7
clone size: -
D gene: -
V gene: TRBV29-1
CDR3 protein: CSVAARGYEQYF
CDR3 DNA: TGCAGCGTTGCAGCGCGGGGCTACGAGCAGTACTTC

J gene: TRBJ2-7
clone size: -
D gene: -
V gene: TRBV20-1
CDR3 protein: CSASGSEQYF
CDR3 DNA: TGCAGTGCTAGTGGGAGCGAGCAGTACTTC

J gene: TRBJ2-1
clone size: -
D gene: -
V gene: TRBV6-4
CDR3 protein: CASSDSTDTDTQFF
CDR3 DNA: TGTGCCAGCAGTGACTCGACAGACACAGATACGCAGTTCTTC

J gene: TRBJ2-6
clone size: once
D gene: -
V gene: TRBV9
CDR3 protein: CASSVGGSGSYVLTF
CDR3 DNA: TGTGCCAGCAGCGTGGGTGGTAGTGGGTCCTACGTCCTGACTTTC

J gene: TRBJ2-1
clone size: medium-sized
D gene: -
V gene: TRBV4-3
CDR3 protein: CASSWEGNEQFF
CDR3 DNA: TGCGCCAGCAGCTGGGAAGGCAATGAGCAGTTCTTC

J gene: TRBJ2-1
clone size: many
D gene: TRBD1
V gene: TRBV6-2/TRBV6-3
CDR3 protein: CASNTGQENNEQFF
CDR3 DNA: TGTGCCAGCAACACGGGACAGGAGAACAATGAGCAGTTCTTC

J gene: TRBJ2-7
clone size: -
D gene: -
V gene: TRBV7-3
CDR3 protein: CASSLTGGTTGEQYF
CDR3 DNA: TGTGCCAGCAGCTTAACCGGCGGCACAACCGGGGAGCAGTACTTC

J gene: TRBJ1-4
clone size: many
D gene: TRBD1
V gene: TRBV6-6
CDR3 protein: CATRIRGGTGPEKLFF
CDR3 DNA: TGTGCCACCAGAATTCGGGGCGGGACAGGGCCTGAAAAACTGTTTTTT

J gene: TRBJ1-4
clone size: once
D gene: TRBD1
V gene: TRBV19
CDR3 protein: CASNSRQGSEKLFF
CDR3 DNA: TGTGCCAGTAACTCCCGACAGGGAAGCGAAAAACTGTTTTTT

J gene: TRBJ2-7
clone size: many
D gene: -
V gene: TRBV7-2
CDR3 protein: CASSLEPRAGPYEQYF
CDR3 DNA: TGTGCCAGCAGCTTAGAGCCAAGAGCAGGTCCCTACGAGCAGTACTTC

J gene: TRBJ1-2
clone size: -
D gene: -
V gene: TRBV12-3/TRBV12-4
CDR3 protein: CASASAGVRDYGHTF
CDR3 DNA: TGTGCCAGCGCCAGCGCGGGGGTACGAGACTATGGCCACACCTTC

J gene: TRBJ2-7
clone size: -
D gene: TRBD2
V gene: TRBV24-1
CDR3 protein: CASSWWEGYKQYF
CDR3 DNA: TGTGCCAGCAGCTGGTGGGAGGGTTACAAGCAGTACTTC

J gene: TRBJ2-7
clone size: -
D gene: -
V gene: TRBV5-1
CDR3 protein: CASRDFLPPYEQYF
CDR3 DNA: TGCGCCAGCAGGGACTTTCTGCCTCCCTACGAGCAGTACTTC

J gene: TRBJ2-7
clone size: many
D gene: -
V gene: TRBV12-3/TRBV12-4
CDR3 protein: CASSLGITGNEQYF
CDR3 DNA: TGTGCCAGCAGTTTAGGGATTACAGGGAACGAGCAGTACTTC

J gene: TRBJ2-6
clone size: -
D gene: -
V gene: TRBV15
CDR3 protein: CATSRDTSSGANVLTF
CDR3 DNA: TGTGCCACCAGCAGGGATACTAGTTCTGGGGCCAACGTCCTGACTTTC

J gene: TRBJ2-7
clone size: -
D gene: TRBD2
V gene: TRBV27
CDR3 protein: CASSLFASGRSSYERYF
CDR3 DNA: TGTGCTAGCAGTTTATTCGCTAGCGGGAGGTCCTCCTACGAGCGGTACTTC

J gene: TRBJ2-7
clone size: -
D gene: -
V gene: TRBV9
CDR3 protein: CASSPGTCGNYGQYF
CDR3 DNA: TGTGCCAGCAGCCCCGGGACTTGCGGGAACTACGGGCAGTACTTC

J gene: TRBJ1-2
clone size: -
D gene: TRBD1
V gene: TRBV7-3
CDR3 protein: CASSQQGIYGYTF
CDR3 DNA: TGTGCCAGCAGCCAACAGGGGATTTATGGCTACACCTTC

J gene: TRBJ2-7
clone size: few
D gene: -
V gene: TRBV12-3/TRBV12-4
CDR3 protein: CASSFNRWNEQYF
CDR3 DNA: TGTGCCAGCAGTTTCAACAGATGGAACGAGCAGTACTTC

J gene: TRBJ2-7
clone size: many
D gene: -
V gene: TRBV5-8
CDR3 protein: CASTQTGGGYEQYF
CDR3 DNA: TGTGCCAGCACCCAAACAGGGGGGGGTTACGAGCAGTACTTC

J gene: TRBJ2-3
clone size: -
D gene: -
V gene: TRBV7-9
CDR3 protein: CASSLVQGRVTDTQYF
CDR3 DNA: TGTGCCAGCAGCTTAGTTCAGGGCAGGGTCACAGATACGCAGTATTTT

J gene: TRBJ1-5
clone size: many
D gene: -
V gene: TRBV28
CDR3 protein: CASSPPKAGNQPQHF
CDR3 DNA: TGTGCCAGCAGTCCCCCAAAGGCAGGGAATCAGCCCCAGCATTTT

J gene: TRBJ2-3
clone size: many
D gene: -
V gene: TRBV28
CDR3 protein: CASSFLSGTDTQYF
CDR3 DNA: TGTGCCAGCAGTTTCCTATCTGGCACAGATACGCAGTATTTT

J gene: TRBJ1-2
clone size: many
D gene: -
V gene: TRBV6-1
CDR3 protein: CASSEAWGSYGYTF
CDR3 DNA: TGTGCCAGCAGTGAAGCCTGGGGAAGCTATGGCTACACCTTC

J gene: TRBJ2-7
clone size: many
D gene: TRBD1
V gene: TRBV5-5
CDR3 protein: CASSSRDRVSYEQYF
CDR3 DNA: TGTGCCAGCAGCTCCCGGGACAGAGTCTCCTACGAGCAGTACTTC

J gene: TRBJ2-7
clone size: -
D gene: -
V gene: TRBV5-1
CDR3 protein: CASGADCEQYF
CDR3 DNA: TGCGCCAGCGGGGCCGACTGCGAGCAGTACTTC

J gene: TRBJ1-2
clone size: many
D gene: -
V gene: TRBV6-6
CDR3 protein: CASTPAVNYGYTF
CDR3 DNA: TGTGCCAGCACTCCGGCCGTTAACTATGGCTACACCTTC

J gene: TRBJ2-1
clone size: many
D gene: TRBD1
V gene: TRBV3-1
CDR3 protein: CASSQVGQKIEQFF
CDR3 DNA: TGTGCCAGCAGCCAAGTGGGACAGAAAATCGAGCAGTTCTTC

J gene: TRBJ2-3
clone size: -
D gene: TRBD2
V gene: TRBV7-3
CDR3 protein: CASSLWAGEYNEQYF
CDR3 DNA: TGTGCCAGCAGCTTATGGGCGGGAGAGTACAATGAGCAGTATTTT

J gene: TRBJ2-7
clone size: many
D gene: TRBD2
V gene: TRBV6-2/TRBV6-3
CDR3 protein: CATRVEAGFYEQYF
CDR3 DNA: TGTGCCACCCGGGTCGAAGCGGGGTTCTACGAGCAGTACTTC

J gene: TRBJ1-2
clone size: many
D gene: TRBD1
V gene: TRBV7-6
CDR3 protein: CASSQLQGSYGYTF
CDR3 DNA: TGTGCCAGCAGCCAACTACAGGGGTCCTATGGCTACACCTTC

J gene: TRBJ1-3
clone size: -
D gene: -
V gene: TRBV3-1
CDR3 protein: CASSQDSGISGNTIYF
CDR3 DNA: TGTGCCAGCAGCCAAGATAGCGGTATCTCTGGAAACACCATATATTTT

J gene: TRBJ1-2
clone size: -
D gene: TRBD1
V gene: TRBV7-3
CDR3 protein: CASRNKAGDRGNYGYTF
CDR3 DNA: TGTGCCAGCAGAAATAAGGCTGGGGACAGGGGGAACTATGGCTACACCTTC

J gene: TRBJ2-3
clone size: -
D gene: -
V gene: TRBV9
CDR3 protein: CASSTKGDTQYF
CDR3 DNA: TGTGCCAGCAGCACGAAGGGAGATACGCAGTATTTT

J gene: TRBJ2-5
clone size: many
D gene: -
V gene: TRBV3-1
CDR3 protein: CASTQVHPGTQYF
CDR3 DNA: TGTGCCAGCACCCAAGTTCATCCGGGGACCCAGTACTTC

J gene: TRBJ2-1
clone size: many
D gene: -
V gene: TRBV11-2
CDR3 protein: CASSLVGNEQFF
CDR3 DNA: TGTGCCAGCAGCTTAGTTGGCAATGAGCAGTTCTTC

J gene: TRBJ1-5
clone size: -
D gene: -
V gene: TRBV5-1
CDR3 protein: CASSLTGKKQSAQHF
CDR3 DNA: TGCGCCAGCAGCTTGACTGGGAAGAAGCAATCAGCCCAGCATTTT

J gene: TRBJ1-5
clone size: many
D gene: -
V gene: TRBV14
CDR3 protein: CASSHPMGGSGSNQPQHF
CDR3 DNA: TGTGCCAGCAGCCACCCTATGGGGGGATCCGGTAGCAATCAGCCCCAGCATTTT

J gene: TRBJ2-7
clone size: many
D gene: -
V gene: TRBV18
CDR3 protein: CASSPPNAYEQYF
CDR3 DNA: TGTGCCAGCTCACCACCCAACGCCTACGAGCAGTACTTC